The rows below give T cell receptor beta chains drawn from one sample of a study of blood T cell repertoires in COVID-19. Here immunoSEQ multiplex PCR was the method, and the copy in TCRdb shows in-frame clones only, minus some. The table has about 37,000 clones, 80% to 90% seen once. Specimen: peripheral blood. These receptors were taken from a human donor in a cohort sampled during active COVID-19. The conserved cysteine and the conserved F or W are not part of the CDR3 here. Fields, in order: J gene, V gene, CDR3 protein.

>TRBJ1-2|TRBV5-1
ASSLGQGNGYT
>TRBJ2-1|TRBV7-3
ASSFGTSLF
>TRBJ1-1|TRBV6-4
ASTPSGKEELNTEAF
>TRBJ1-3|TRBV30
AWSSAGSFASGNTIY
>TRBJ1-1|TRBV5-6
ASSLVGRGNTEAF
>TRBJ2-3|TRBV5-4
ASSSTRTSPTDTQY
>TRBJ2-2|TRBV4-1
ASSRGHSNTGELF
>TRBJ2-1|TRBV19
ASTSGSSYNEQF
>TRBJ1-6|TRBV30
AWRGTGGSNSPLH
>TRBJ1-2|TRBV2
ASSGRPGQGLPNYGYT
>TRBJ1-2|TRBV9
ASSVDQGGGYT
>TRBJ2-7|TRBV6-2/TRBV6-3
ASSQTPRGEQY
>TRBJ1-4|TRBV6-6
ASRVGGSNEKLF
>TRBJ1-2|TRBV29-1
SVEDDRGGRYGYT
>TRBJ1-2|TRBV9
ASSVAAQGSPYGYT
>TRBJ2-3|TRBV7-2
ASRRGQGTDTQY
>TRBJ1-4|TRBV19
ASSSGQWATNEKLF
>TRBJ2-7|TRBV5-3
ARSFDRDTSYEQY
>TRBJ1-2|TRBV28
ASSLSIQPYGYT
>TRBJ2-7|TRBV2
ANSRDRGYEQY
>TRBJ2-1|TRBV6-6
ASSLAGGDEQF
>TRBJ1-2|TRBV2
ASSHREVYGYT
>TRBJ1-1|TRBV19
ASSLPGGGTEAF
>TRBJ2-5|TRBV19
ASTATSGGVETQY
>TRBJ1-2|TRBV30
AWVVGPNYGYT
>TRBJ2-1|TRBV10-3
AISERASGSSSYNEQF
>TRBJ2-7|TRBV28
ASSPPLAGGNEQY
>TRBJ2-5|TRBV30
AWNLQGGPETQY
>TRBJ2-5|TRBV7-7
ASSLALGEGETQY
>TRBJ1-6|TRBV4-1
ASSQDSGETHYNSPLH
>TRBJ1-2|TRBV27
ASRGAGYGYT
>TRBJ1-1|TRBV30
AWRADRGSGQAF
>TRBJ1-6|TRBV9
ASSQTGQNAPLH
>TRBJ2-5|TRBV19
ASRGQGAQKTQY
>TRBJ1-2|TRBV6-5
ASSRDRVGGYT
>TRBJ1-4|TRBV19
ASSNRPLRGTNEKLF
>TRBJ2-7|TRBV1
TSTPAQVSYEQY
>TRBJ2-2|TRBV19
ATSGTGVSGELF
>TRBJ2-1|TRBV18
ASSPTPSSYNEQF
>TRBJ2-1|TRBV11-2
ASSLAASGSVF
>TRBJ2-2|TRBV5-4
ASSPGLPSVELF
>TRBJ1-1|TRBV2
ASITGRGGKAF
>TRBJ2-2|TRBV30
AWSVLALSNTGELF
>TRBJ2-7|TRBV7-9
ASSLSGVGNEQY
>TRBJ2-1|TRBV11-3
ASSLGRGAYNEQF
>TRBJ1-1|TRBV19
ASSLGQLTEAF
>TRBJ2-5|TRBV13
ARPRDRVPEETQY
>TRBJ2-1|TRBV5-4
ASSLVVGRSYNEQF
>TRBJ2-3|TRBV28
ASSSGGWDTDTQY
>TRBJ2-5|TRBV9
ASSVGLGKSGRTQETQY
>TRBJ1-1|TRBV29-1
SVVGSTGQVNTEAF
>TRBJ1-1|TRBV7-2
ASSSNRGQGNTEAF
>TRBJ1-6|TRBV7-9
ASSPPGYNSPLH
>TRBJ2-3|TRBV3-1/TRBV3-2
ASSRGASTDTQY
>TRBJ2-3|TRBV6-2/TRBV6-3
ASSYPGKTDTQY
>TRBJ2-3|TRBV6-2/TRBV6-3
ASSWLSTSGGPRTDTQY
>TRBJ1-3|TRBV6-6
ASMVRGLNSGNTIY
>TRBJ1-2|TRBV30
AWKRMVGDNYGYT
>TRBJ2-3|TRBV7-3
ASSPDGDSTDTQY
>TRBJ2-2|TRBV7-2
ASRRTAVTGELF